A selection of T cell receptor beta chains follows, all from one sample in a study of shared clonotypes between healthy human individuals. Data came from immunoSEQ multiplex PCR; TCRdb stores just in-frame clones and leaves some out. The table includes more than 2 million clones, roughly 94% detected once. Sequencing was carried out using naive CD4+ T cells sorted from blood. These receptors originate from a man aged 18 to 29 in good health. The CDR3 runs from the conserved cysteine through the conserved F or W.

cdr3_length j_call v_call cdr3_aa
21 TRBJ2-3 TRBV4-1 CASSQPRETSGIVILTDTQYF
15 TRBJ1-2 TRBV7-9 CASSPLTTGVSGYTF
16 TRBJ2-2 TRBV5-4 CASSFGETVPLGELFF
14 TRBJ1-6 TRBV5-1 CASSVDRGYSPLHF
11 TRBJ2-5 TRBV14 CASSQDRAKYF
13 TRBJ1-2 TRBV25-1 CATGTGTNYGYTF
13 TRBJ1-1 TRBV18 CASSPVERGEAFF
15 TRBJ1-5 TRBV10-3 CASSDWGRSNQPQHF
14 TRBJ2-7 TRBV2 CASSGTSLTYEQYF
17 TRBJ2-1 TRBV5-5 CASQIRTGTSDYNEQFF
15 TRBJ2-7 TRBV5-1 CASSFNPDGTYEQYF
16 TRBJ2-7 TRBV10-2 CASSRQRAGGVNEQYF
15 TRBJ2-5 TRBV6-5 CASSRDSFFQETQYF